This T cell receptor (beta chain) stems from a study of CD8+ T cells in alopecia areata. Study-wide background: Treated patients were dosed with oral tofacitinib, taking 5 to 10 mg twice daily. The duration of tofacitinib was 6 to 18 months, with 6 months off drug afterward.

Note on this clone: Its antigen remains unknown.

Sequencing relied on a cDNA template that was reverse transcribed from extracted RNA. Using immunoSEQ multiplex PCR, the repertoire was profiled, and TCRdb retains in-frame clones only, with some absent. Among under 20,000 clones listed, 60% to 80% were seen once. The junction had 14 bases not matched to a gene; V was cut back by 0 bases and J by 4 bases. This CDR3 has 20 amino acids. Germline assignment: CDR1 LNHDA and CDR2 SQIVND (reference sequence). Obtained from alopecia areata patients were lesional scalp punch biopsies along with peripheral blood. Study-wide results and caveats: Resident alphabeta T cells of normal skin are also sequenced in scalp samples. Lesional scalp exceeded normal scalp in clonality, especially in alopecia totalis/universalis.

The chain employs TRBV19 and TRBJ2-1; TRBD2 matches at 11 bases. The source material was skin, sampled at week 0. This TCR was recovered from a human donor with alopecia areata. The CDR3 loop is CASSIDPRSSGGVKYNEQFF. The CDR3 nucleotides are TGTGCCAGTAGTATAGACCCTCGAAGTAGCGGGGGGGTCAAATACAATGAGCAGTTCTTC.